This T cell receptor beta chain was found in a study of CD8 T cells in Susac syndrome. The sequenced target, TCR beta, came from blood CD8+ and CD4+ T cells. Fulfillment of recently defined diagnostic criteria for definite or probable disease was shown by the patients with Susac syndrome. The RNA input was roughly 0.5 to 1 ug, and it was reverse transcribed with random hexamers. In TCRdb, the immunoSEQ multiplex PCR reads were re-called with MiXCR into one record per CDR3 protein. The data contain 150,000 or so distinct CDR3 sequences, over 90% of them seen just once; the ten biggest clones take up 0.14%. The CDR3 covers 13 residues. Germline-derived CDR1 and CDR2 are LGHDT and YNNKEL (reference sequence). V shed 4 bases and J 7 bases; nucleotides not matched to a gene: 5.

The receptor was isolated from a human donor with Susac syndrome. Sequencing was carried out using CD4+ T cells from PBMCs. The V gene is TRBV3-1, the J gene TRBJ1-1, with 8 nucleotides matching TRBD1. The CDR3 DNA is TGTGCCAGCAGCCGACAGGGGTTTGGTGAAGCTTTCTTT. Translating gives CASSRQGFGEAFF. The entire variable domain, with the rest obtained from reference TRBV3-1 and TRBJ1-1, is as follows: DTAVSQTPKYLVTQMGNDKSIKCEQNLGHDTMYWYKQDSKKFLKIMFSYNNKELIINETVPNRFSPKSPDKAHLNLHINSLELGDSAVYFCASSRQGFGEAFFGQGTRLTVV.